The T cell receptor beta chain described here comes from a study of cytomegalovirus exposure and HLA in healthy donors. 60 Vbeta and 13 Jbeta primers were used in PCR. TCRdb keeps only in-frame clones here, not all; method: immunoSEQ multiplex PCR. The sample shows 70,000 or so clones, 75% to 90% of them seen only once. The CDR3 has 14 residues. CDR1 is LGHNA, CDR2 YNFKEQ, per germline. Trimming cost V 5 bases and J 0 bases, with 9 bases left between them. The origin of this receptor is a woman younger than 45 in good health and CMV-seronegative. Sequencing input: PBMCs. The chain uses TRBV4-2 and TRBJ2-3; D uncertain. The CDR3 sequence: CASSTILSTDTQYF. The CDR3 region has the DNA TGTGCCAGCAGCACAATCCTTAGCACAGATACGCAGTATTTT.